The source of this TCR beta chain is a study of shared clonotypes between healthy human individuals. Here immunoSEQ multiplex PCR was the method, and the copy in TCRdb shows in-frame clones only, minus some. The sample shows roughly 1,500,000 clones, 97% to 99% of them seen only once. Overall study findings and caveats: Few donors restricted represented genetic and exposure-history diversity. For naive CD4 cells, roughly 5.5% of clonotypes were shared across four donors. Memory subsets generally showed smaller estimated richness than naive subsets did.

V lost 6 bases to trimming and J lost 5 bases, with 14 bases between them. Germline CDR1 MDHEN, CDR2 SYDVKM. There are 13 residues in the CDR3. As for this clone: Its antigen is still unknown.

The sequencing sample was made of naive CD4+ T cells sorted from blood. Stated subset: CD45RA+ positively selected. The chain links TRBV28 to TRBJ2-7, with no clear D. The sequence came from a man in his thirties or forties in good health. CDR3 in DNA: TGTGCCAGCAGACTCCTCGTGGGTGACGAGCAGTACTTC. Its protein is CASRLLVGDEQYF.